This entry describes one T cell receptor beta chain. Unstimulated regulatory T cells (CD4+CD25+CD127-), CD4+CD25- non-regulatory cells, CD4 and CD8 cells were FACS-sorted from thawed PBMCs. The data stem from a study of Tregs in tolerant kidney transplant recipients. The table came from immunoSEQ multiplex PCR; TCRdb's copy has only in-frame clones and leaves some out. The sample carries more than 75,000 clones, over 85% recorded once. The CDR3 extends over 16 amino acids. The genes are TRBV7-5 and TRBJ1-1; the table's TRBD1 call for D was not verified on the DNA. TRBV7-5 is termed a pseudogene. Sequenced here: CD4+ T cells from blood, sampled before the transplant. The TCR comes from a human donor who received a combined kidney and bone marrow transplant. The CDR3, as DNA: TGTGTCAGAAGCATCAGACAGGACCCGTGGGGCACTGAAGCTTTCTTT. As protein: CVRSIRQDPWGTEAFF.